The next 21 T cell receptor beta chains were all read from a single sample in a study of T cells expressing NK-cell markers. TCRdb re-called the 5' RACE reads; one entry per CDR3 protein, DNA not given. The listing contains 440,000 or so distinct CDR3 sequences. The sample consisted of blood T cells: a sorted CD56 or NKG2C T cell subset, CD4+ or CD8+ T cells, or bulk PBMC T cells (not recorded which). These TCRs come from a woman aged 18-69 years in good health.

The rearrangement uses TRBV29-1 and TRBJ1-2; the TCRdb D gene call, TRBD1, has no DNA to confirm it. This CDR3 is built from 11 residues. Germline V gene sequence: CDR1 SQVTM, CDR2 ANQGSEA. CDR3 sequence: CSIAEGNGYTF.

The CDR3 loop is CASSTGTSTYEQYF. The chain has TRBV13 and TRBJ2-7; the TRBD2 assignment by TCRdb is unverifiable without DNA. Germline lookup yields CDR1 PRHDT and CDR2 FYEKMQ (reference sequence). CDR3 length: 14 amino acids.

This chain joins TRBV25-1 and TRBJ1-6. The V gene's germline CDR1 is MGHDK and CDR2 SYGVNS. The CDR3 sequence is 15 residues long. This CDR3 is CASRAESSYNSPLHF.

This chain joins TRBV6-2 or TRBV6-3 and TRBJ1-5. Germline-derived CDR1 and CDR2 are MNHEY and SVGEGT. This CDR3 contains 14 residues. This chain's CDR3 is CASSYGQGQQPQHF.

The rearrangement joins TRBV29-1 to TRBJ2-5; without DNA, the TCRdb call of TRBD1 cannot be checked. The CDR3 sequence is 14 residues long. From germline, CDR1 is SQVTM and CDR2 ANQGSEA. CDR3 region: CSARRDSHQETQYF.

This sequence joins TRBV20-1 and TRBJ2-1; without DNA, the TCRdb call of TRBD1 cannot be checked. The V gene's germline CDR1 is DFQATT and CDR2 SNEGSKA (reference sequence). CDR3 length: 16 amino acids. The CDR3 region is CSASPLLQGPVDEQFF.

The chain has TRBV20-1 and TRBJ2-7. The germline gives CDR1 DFQATT, CDR2 SNEGSKA (reference sequence). The CDR3 runs to 13 residues. Here the CDR3 reads CSASAGARYEQYF.

V gene TRBV9 combines with J gene TRBJ1-5. Germline-derived CDR1 and CDR2 are SGDLS and YYNGEE. There are 15 residues in the CDR3. The CDR3 region is CASSVAPTIDQPQHF.

This CDR3 reads CATDTGMNTEAFF. The chain employs TRBV10-3 and TRBJ1-1; the TCRdb D gene call, TRBD1, has no DNA to confirm it. Germline V gives CDR1 ENHRY, CDR2 SYGVKD. CDR3 length: 13 amino acids.

The chain couples TRBV7-2 to TRBJ2-5; TCRdb calls TRBD1, which cannot be checked without DNA. Germline CDR1 and CDR2: SGHTA and FQGNSA. The CDR3 runs to 14 residues. CDR3 in amino acids: CASSSTGPGETQYF. The variable domain in full, completed from reference TRBV7-2 and TRBJ2-5, reads GAGVSQSPSNKVTEKGKDVELRCDPISGHTALYWYRQSLGQGLEFLIYFQGNSAPDKSGLPSDRFSAERTGGSVSTLTIQRTQQEDSAVYLCASSSTGPGETQYFGPGTRLLVL.

This chain links TRBV6-2 or TRBV6-3 with TRBJ2-4; TCRdb's D gene call, TRBD1, goes unchecked for lack of DNA. CDR1 and CDR2 (germline): MNHEY, SVGEGT. The CDR3 extends over 14 amino acids. The CDR3 region is CASSTSGTQNIQYF.

This chain connects TRBV2 to TRBJ1-3; TCRdb designates TRBD1, a call that cannot be tested without DNA. This CDR3 is 17 amino acids long. Germline CDR1 reads SNHLY; CDR2 reads FYNNEI. The CDR3 spells CASSEGGAGPSGNTIYF.

V is TRBV29-1 and J is TRBJ2-1; the TCRdb D gene call, TRBD2, has no DNA to confirm it. The CDR3 loop spans 15 amino acids. Germline V gene data show CDR1 as SQVTM and CDR2 as ANQGSEA. The CDR3 spells CSVEGTSILTYEQFF.

The J gene is TRBJ2-7, the V gene TRBV29-1; TCRdb's D gene call, TRBD1, goes unchecked for lack of DNA. Germline CDR1 SQVTM, CDR2 ANQGSEA. The CDR3 covers 13 residues. The CDR3 loop is CSGGGTGAYEQYF.

The chain joins TRBV5-1 to TRBJ2-2; the D gene TCRdb calls, TRBD1, cannot be checked with no DNA. The CDR3 extends over 13 amino acids. Germline V gene lookup returns CDR1 SGHRS and CDR2 YFSETQ. This chain's CDR3 is CASSLLTGEGLFF.

V usage is TRBV4-2 and J usage is TRBJ2-3. CDR3 length: 13 amino acids. Germline-derived CDR1 and CDR2 are LGHNA and YNFKEQ. The CDR3 here is CASSQDPTDTQYF.

The gene calls are TRBV7-2 and TRBJ1-1; as DNA is missing, the TRBD1 call by TCRdb cannot be tested. Germline V lookup: CDR1 SGHTA, CDR2 FQGNSA. The CDR3 has 15 residues. CDR3 region: CASSLAIGGPTEAFF. The full variable domain, in which reference TRBV7-2 and TRBJ1-1 provide the parts outside the CDR3, is GAGVSQSPSNKVTEKGKDVELRCDPISGHTALYWYRQSLGQGLEFLIYFQGNSAPDKSGLPSDRFSAERTGGSVSTLTIQRTQQEDSAVYLCASSLAIGGPTEAFFGQGTRLTVV.

The chain carries TRBV25-1 and TRBJ2-1; there is no DNA to check the TCRdb D call of TRBD2. The CDR3 has 14 residues. The germline CDR1 and CDR2 sequences are MGHDK and SYGVNS. This CDR3 reads CASTGERGNNEQFF.

This chain joins TRBV27 and TRBJ1-2. This CDR3 is built from 14 residues. The germline gives CDR1 MNHEY, CDR2 SMNVEV (reference sequence). The CDR3 spells CASSLGRGGEGYTF.

The V and J genes are TRBV18 and TRBJ2-5; TCRdb selects TRBD2, and the lack of DNA leaves this call unchecked. The CDR3 consists of 15 residues. Germline values: CDR1 KGHSH, CDR2 LQKENI. The CDR3 region is CASSPPTLAAETQYF.

This chain uses TRBV12-3 or TRBV12-4 with TRBJ2-3; TCRdb proposes TRBD2, but this gene call is untestable without DNA. CDR3 length: 14 amino acids. This CDR3 is CASSPVQGPYPKYF.